These T cell receptor beta chains were read from a single sample in a study of blood T cell repertoires in COVID-19. Profiled with immunoSEQ multiplex PCR; TCRdb holds only in-frame clones, not every one. This table has 230,000 or so clones, approximately 82% appearing once. The sequenced sample was peripheral blood. Receptors were obtained from a man aged 35 to 55 with active or convalescent COVID-19. CDR3s include the opening cysteine and the closing phenylalanine or tryptophan. A D gene is named only where the DNA matches it firmly. Size values are once, few and many counts, or a class for expanded clones, and some rows have none.

v_call	cdr3_length	clone_size	d_call	j_call	cdr3_aa	cdr3_nt
TRBV11-1	13	NA	TRBD1	TRBJ2-7	CASSFDRGWEQYF	TGTGCCAGCAGCTTCGACAGGGGATGGGAGCAGTACTTC
TRBV18	11	NA	NA	TRBJ2-7	CASSRYLDLVF	TGTGCCAGCTCCCGCTACCTCGATCTGGTCTTC
TRBV12-3/TRBV12-4	13	few	NA	TRBJ2-1	CASSLQGFWEQFF	TGTGCCAGCAGTTTACAGGGCTTTTGGGAGCAGTTCTTC
TRBV5-6	16	NA	TRBD1	TRBJ2-5	CASRPTGGYPQETQYF	TGTGCCAGCAGACCGACAGGGGGCTATCCCCAAGAGACCCAGTACTTC
TRBV27	14	NA	NA	TRBJ2-7	CASSLDNLSYEQYF	TGTGCCAGCAGTTTGGACAACTTATCCTACGAGCAGTACTTC
TRBV24-1	15	NA	NA	TRBJ2-3	CATSSTGALTDTQYF	TGTGCCACCAGTAGTACAGGCGCCCTCACAGATACGCAGTATTTT
TRBV7-2	13	NA	NA	TRBJ2-3	CASSLARQDTQYF	TGTGCCAGCAGCTTAGCACGCCAGGATACGCAGTATTTT
TRBV7-3	14	NA	TRBD2	TRBJ2-1	CASRGLAGEHEQFF	TGTGCCAGCAGGGGACTAGCGGGAGAACATGAGCAGTTCTTC
TRBV6-2/TRBV6-3	14	NA	NA	TRBJ1-5	CASSGPRGNQPQHF	TGTGCCAGCAGTGGCCCCCGGGGCAATCAGCCCCAGCATTTT
TRBV21-1	15	NA	NA	TRBJ1-1	CASITGDRMNTEAFF	TGTGCCAGCATAACAGGGGACCGCATGAACACTGAAGCTTTCTTT
TRBV6-5	14	NA	NA	TRBJ2-7	CASSYLQGTYEQYF	TGTGCCAGCAGTTACCTACAGGGAACCTACGAGCAGTACTTC
TRBV3-1/TRBV3-2	12	NA	NA	TRBJ1-5	CASSQEGQPQHF	TGTGCCAGCAGCCAGGAGGGTCAGCCCCAGCATTTT
TRBV9	16	NA	NA	TRBJ1-1	CASSVGGGRANTEAFF	TGTGCCAGCAGCGTAGGCGGGGGGCGTGCGAACACTGAAGCTTTCTTT
TRBV27	14	NA	NA	TRBJ1-1	CASSLFAGTGRAFF	TGTGCCAGCAGTTTATTTGCGGGGACGGGAAGGGCTTTCTTT
TRBV11-2	17	NA	NA	TRBJ2-3	CASSLGEGGAGTDTQYF	TGTGCCAGCAGCTTAGGGGAGGGGGGGGCAGGCACAGATACGCAGTATTTT
TRBV4-3	13	NA	NA	TRBJ2-3	CASSQDFTDTQYF	TGCGCCAGCAGCCAAGACTTCACAGATACGCAGTATTTT
TRBV11-3	15	NA	TRBD2	TRBJ2-7	CASSSGKGGLYEQYF	TGTGCCAGCAGCTCGGGGAAGGGAGGGCTCTACGAGCAGTACTTC
TRBV7-2	14	NA	NA	TRBJ1-1	CASIPDRVSIEAFF	TGTGCCAGCATCCCCGACCGGGTCTCCATCGAGGCTTTCTTT
TRBV19	13	NA	NA	TRBJ1-1	CACQRAPGTEAFF	TGTGCCTGCCAGAGGGCTCCGGGCACTGAAGCTTTCTTT
TRBV10-2	13	NA	NA	TRBJ1-1	CASSGQANTEAFF	TGCGCCAGCAGTGGACAGGCGAACACTGAAGCTTTCTTT
TRBV5-1	16	NA	TRBD1	TRBJ2-7	CASSSPGTGVTYEQYF	TGCGCCAGCAGCTCCCCAGGGACAGGGGTTACCTACGAGCAGTACTTC
TRBV12-3/TRBV12-4	13	NA	NA	TRBJ2-2	CASSLFPGEELFF	TGTGCCAGCAGTTTGTTTCCGGGGGAGGAGCTGTTTTTT
TRBV3-1/TRBV3-2	15	few	TRBD1	TRBJ1-2	CASSHITGQGHGYTF	TGTGCCAGCAGCCACATTACGGGACAGGGACATGGCTACACCTTC
TRBV19	16	NA	NA	TRBJ1-3	CASSIKQGSPGNTIYF	TGTGCCAGTAGTATCAAGCAGGGATCACCTGGAAACACCATATATTTT
TRBV2	11	NA	NA	TRBJ2-1	CASSYTSQTFF	TGTGCCAGCAGCTATACTAGCCAGACCTTCTTC